This T cell receptor (beta chain) was captured in a study of OX40 agonist ivuxolimab in advanced cancers. Study-wide background: The dose-escalation cohort had hepatocellular carcinoma, melanoma, renal cell or head and neck cancer.

About this clone: Its antigen remains unknown.

V was clipped by 5 bases and J by 0 bases, with 9 bases between them. CDR3 size: 14 residues. The germline CDR1 and CDR2 sequences are SGHTA and FQGTGA. Assay used: immunoSEQ multiplex PCR; TCRdb lists only in-frame clones, some missing. The repertoire includes 42,000 or so clones, approximately 83% of them detected once, and roughly 24% sits in the top ten. Study-wide points: Clonal expansion was among the lowest in partial responders at 0.1-3.0 mg/kg, especially CD8+.

This TCR derives from an adult with an advanced solid tumor such as melanoma, head and neck, liver or kidney cancer. V gene TRBV7-3 combines with J gene TRBJ2-3, with D unresolved. The sequences come from CD4+ or CD8+ T cells sorted from blood, collected in a trial of the OX40 agonist ivuxolimab. The CDR3 DNA sequence: TGTGCCAGCAGCCCCCGGGCTAGCACAGATACGCAGTATTTT. This encodes CASSPRASTDTQYF.